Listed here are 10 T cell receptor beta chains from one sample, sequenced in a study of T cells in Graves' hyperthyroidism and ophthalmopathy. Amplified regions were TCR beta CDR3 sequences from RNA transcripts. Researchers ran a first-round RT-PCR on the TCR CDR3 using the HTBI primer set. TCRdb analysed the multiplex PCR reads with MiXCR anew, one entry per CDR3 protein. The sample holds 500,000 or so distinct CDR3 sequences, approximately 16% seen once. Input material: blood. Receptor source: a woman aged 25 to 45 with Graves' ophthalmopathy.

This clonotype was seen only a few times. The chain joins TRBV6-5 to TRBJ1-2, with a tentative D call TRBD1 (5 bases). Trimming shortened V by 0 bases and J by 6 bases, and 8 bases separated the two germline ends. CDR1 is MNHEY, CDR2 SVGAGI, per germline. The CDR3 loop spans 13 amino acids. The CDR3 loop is CASSYSGGDGYTF. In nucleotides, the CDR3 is TGTGCCAGCAGTTACTCCGGGGGGGATGGCTACACCTTC.

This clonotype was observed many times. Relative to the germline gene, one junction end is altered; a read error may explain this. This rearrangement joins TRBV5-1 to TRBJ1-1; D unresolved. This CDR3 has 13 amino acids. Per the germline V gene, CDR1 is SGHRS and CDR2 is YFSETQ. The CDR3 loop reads CASSLGSNTEAFF. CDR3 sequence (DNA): TGTGCCAGCAGCTTGGGTTCAAACACTGAAGCTTTCTTT.

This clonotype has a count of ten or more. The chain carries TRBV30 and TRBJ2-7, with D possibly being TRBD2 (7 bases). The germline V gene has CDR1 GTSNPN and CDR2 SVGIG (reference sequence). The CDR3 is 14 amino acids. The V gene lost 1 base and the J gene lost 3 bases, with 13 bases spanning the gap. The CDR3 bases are TGTGCCTGGAGTGAGGGGGGGTTAATCTACGAGCAGTACTTC. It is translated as CAWSEGGLIYEQYF.

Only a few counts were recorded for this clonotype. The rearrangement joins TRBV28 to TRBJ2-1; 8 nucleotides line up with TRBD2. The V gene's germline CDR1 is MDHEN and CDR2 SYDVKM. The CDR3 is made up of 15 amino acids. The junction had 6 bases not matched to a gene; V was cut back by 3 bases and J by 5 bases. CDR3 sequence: CASSLGSGGDNEQFF. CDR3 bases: TGTGCCAGCAGTTTGGGGTCGGGAGGGGACAATGAGCAGTTCTTC.

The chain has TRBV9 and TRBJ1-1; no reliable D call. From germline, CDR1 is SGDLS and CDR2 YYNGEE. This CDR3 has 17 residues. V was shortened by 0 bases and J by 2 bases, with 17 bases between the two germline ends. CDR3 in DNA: TGTGCCAGCAGCGTAGACCCCCAACAAAAAGCTAACACTGAAGCTTTCTTT. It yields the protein CASSVDPQQKANTEAFF.

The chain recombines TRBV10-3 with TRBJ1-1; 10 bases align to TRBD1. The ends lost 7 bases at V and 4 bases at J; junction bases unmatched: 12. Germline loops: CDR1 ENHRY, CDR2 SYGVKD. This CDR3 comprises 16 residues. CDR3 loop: CAITQGTGDSGTEAFF. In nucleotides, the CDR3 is TGTGCCATCACCCAAGGGACAGGGGATTCCGGCACTGAAGCTTTCTTT.

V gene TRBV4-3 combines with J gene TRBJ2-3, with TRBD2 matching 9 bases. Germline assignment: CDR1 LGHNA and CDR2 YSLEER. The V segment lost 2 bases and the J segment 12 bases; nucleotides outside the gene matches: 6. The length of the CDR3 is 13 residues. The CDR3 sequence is CASSQISGGLQYF. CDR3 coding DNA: TGCGCCAGCAGCCAAATTAGCGGGGGACTTCAGTATTTT.

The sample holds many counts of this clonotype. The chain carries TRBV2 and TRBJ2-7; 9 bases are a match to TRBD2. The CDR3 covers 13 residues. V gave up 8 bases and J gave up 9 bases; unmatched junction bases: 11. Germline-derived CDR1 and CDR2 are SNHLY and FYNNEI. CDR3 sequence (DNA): TGTGCCAGCGTCATTCTTAGCGGGAGCGGGCAGTACTTC. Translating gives CASVILSGSGQYF. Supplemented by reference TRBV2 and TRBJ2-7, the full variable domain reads EPEVTQTPSHQVTQMGQEVILRCVPISNHLYFYWYRQILGQKVEFLVSFYNNEISEKSEIFDDQFSVERPDGSNFTLKIRSTKLEDSAMYFCASVILSGSGQYFGPGTRLTVT.

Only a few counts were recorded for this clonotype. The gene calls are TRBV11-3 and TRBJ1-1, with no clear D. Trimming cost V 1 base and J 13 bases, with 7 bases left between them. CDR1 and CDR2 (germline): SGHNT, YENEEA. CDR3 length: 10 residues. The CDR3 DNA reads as TGTGCCAGCAGCTTAGTTAGGTTTTTCTTT. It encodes CASSLVRFFF. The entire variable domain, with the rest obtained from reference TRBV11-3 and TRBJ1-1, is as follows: EAGVVQSPRYKIIEKKQPVAFWCNPISGHNTLYWYLQNLGQGPELLIRYENEEAVDDSQLPKDRFSAERLKGVDSTLKIQPAELGDSAVYLCASSLVRFFFGQGTRLTVV.

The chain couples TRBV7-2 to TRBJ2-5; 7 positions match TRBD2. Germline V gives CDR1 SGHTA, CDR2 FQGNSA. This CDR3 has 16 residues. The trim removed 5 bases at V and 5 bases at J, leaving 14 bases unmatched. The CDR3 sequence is CASSATLADARETQYF. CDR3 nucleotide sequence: TGTGCCAGCAGCGCCACCCTAGCGGACGCGCGGGAGACCCAGTACTTC. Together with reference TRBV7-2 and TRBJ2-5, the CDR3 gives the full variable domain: GAGVSQSPSNKVTEKGKDVELRCDPISGHTALYWYRQSLGQGLEFLIYFQGNSAPDKSGLPSDRFSAERTGGSVSTLTIQRTQQEDSAVYLCASSATLADARETQYFGPGTRLLVL.